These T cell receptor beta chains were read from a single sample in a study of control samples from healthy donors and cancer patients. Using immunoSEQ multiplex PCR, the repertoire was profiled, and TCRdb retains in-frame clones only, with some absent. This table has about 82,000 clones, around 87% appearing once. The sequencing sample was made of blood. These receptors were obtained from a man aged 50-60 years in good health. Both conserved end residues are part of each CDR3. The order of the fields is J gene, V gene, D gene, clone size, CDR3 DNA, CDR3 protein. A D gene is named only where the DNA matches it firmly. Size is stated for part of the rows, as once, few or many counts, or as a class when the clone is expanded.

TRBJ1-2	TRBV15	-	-	TGTGCCACCAGCGCCCTACAGGGTATTGCTGGCTACACCTTC	CATSALQGIAGYTF
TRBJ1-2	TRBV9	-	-	TGTGCCAGCAGCGTATCGGGGGGTGCCTATGGCTACACCTTC	CASSVSGGAYGYTF
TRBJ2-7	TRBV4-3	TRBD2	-	TGCGCCAGCAGCCAAGAACTAGCGGGAGGGCCGGTCGAGCAGTACTTC	CASSQELAGGPVEQYF
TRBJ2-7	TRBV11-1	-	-	TGTGCCAGCAGTTCCGGGGCAGCGCTCTACGAGCAGTACTTC	CASSSGAALYEQYF
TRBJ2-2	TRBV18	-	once	TGTGCCAGCTCACCATTTGCGGGAACGAACACCGGGGAGCTGTTTTTT	CASSPFAGTNTGELFF
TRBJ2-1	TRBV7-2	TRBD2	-	TGTGCCAGCAGCTTCTCTCTAGCGGGGAGCTACAATGAGCAGTTCTTC	CASSFSLAGSYNEQFF
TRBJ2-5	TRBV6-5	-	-	TGTGCCAGCAGTTACGGAGAGACCCAGTACTTC	CASSYGETQYF
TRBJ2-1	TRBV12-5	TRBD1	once	TGTGCTAGTGCCCCCCCCGGGGACAGGGGTAATTACAATGAGCAGTTCTTC	CASAPPGDRGNYNEQFF
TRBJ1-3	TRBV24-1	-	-	TGTGCCACCAGTGACCCCGCCAGGGAGGAAAACACCATATATTTT	CATSDPAREENTIYF
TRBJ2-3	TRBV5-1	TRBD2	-	TGCGCCAGCAGCCCCTCAGGACTAGCGGACGGAGATACGCAGTATTTT	CASSPSGLADGDTQYF
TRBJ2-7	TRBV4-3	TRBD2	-	TGCGCCAGCAGCCAAGATATCGGCGGGGGGGCCCCCTACGAGCAGTACTTC	CASSQDIGGGAPYEQYF
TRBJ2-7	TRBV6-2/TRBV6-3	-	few	TGTGCCAGCAGCCCCAGATGGGTAGCGGCCGCCTACGAGCAGTACTTC	CASSPRWVAAAYEQYF
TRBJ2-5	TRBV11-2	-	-	TGTGCCAGCAGCTCACCGGGACTCAAAGAGACCCAGTACTTC	CASSSPGLKETQYF
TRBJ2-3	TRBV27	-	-	TGTGCCAGCAGCCCCTTTTACACAGATACGCAGTATTTT	CASSPFYTDTQYF
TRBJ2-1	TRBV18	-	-	TGTGCCAGCTCGCCTTCCCGGGACAAGTACAATGAGCAGTTCTTC	CASSPSRDKYNEQFF
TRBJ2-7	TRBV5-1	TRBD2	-	TGCGCCAGCAGCTTGAGGTTAGCGGGAGGTCTAGCTCTCGAGCAGTACTTC	CASSLRLAGGLALEQYF
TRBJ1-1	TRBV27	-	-	TGTGCCAGCAGTTTATACAGGTTGACTGAAGCTTTCTTT	CASSLYRLTEAFF
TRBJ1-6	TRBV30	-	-	TGTGCCTGGAGTGTACACTATAATTCACCCCTCCACTTT	CAWSVHYNSPLHF
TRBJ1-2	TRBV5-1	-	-	TGCGCCAGCAGCTTGGATGTGGGAGACTATGGCTACACCTTC	CASSLDVGDYGYTF
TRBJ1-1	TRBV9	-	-	TGTGCCAGCAGAGGGGGATCCACTGAAGCTTTCTTT	CASRGGSTEAFF
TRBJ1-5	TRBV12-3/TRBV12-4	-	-	TGTGCCAGCAGTTTTTCGGTCCAGCCCCAGCATTTT	CASSFSVQPQHF
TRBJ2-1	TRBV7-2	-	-	TGTGCCAGCAGTGTTGAAGGGTTAGGGGTCAATGAGCAGTTCTTC	CASSVEGLGVNEQFF
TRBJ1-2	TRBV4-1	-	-	TGCGCCAGCAGCCCGGGAGGGAGCCCCTATGGCTACACCTTC	CASSPGGSPYGYTF
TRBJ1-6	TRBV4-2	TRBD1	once	TGTGCCAGCAGCCAAGGCGGGACAGGGTATTCACCCCTCCACTTT	CASSQGGTGYSPLHF
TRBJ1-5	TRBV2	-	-	TGTGCCAGCAAGGGCAGGGTAGGACAGCCCCAGCATTTT	CASKGRVGQPQHF
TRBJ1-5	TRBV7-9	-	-	TGTGCCAGCAGCTTAGGATGGGGGCAGTTCAATCAGCCCCAGCATTTT	CASSLGWGQFNQPQHF
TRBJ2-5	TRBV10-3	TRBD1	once	TGTGCCATCAGTCCCCCGGGACAGGGTATCACCCAGTACTTC	CAISPPGQGITQYF
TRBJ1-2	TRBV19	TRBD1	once	TGTGCCAGTACCCTCCGGACAGGTAACTATGGCTACACCTTC	CASTLRTGNYGYTF
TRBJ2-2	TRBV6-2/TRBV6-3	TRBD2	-	TGTGCCAGCAGTTACAGCGGGGGGACCGAGGAGCTGTTTTTT	CASSYSGGTEELFF
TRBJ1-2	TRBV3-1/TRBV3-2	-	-	TGTGCCAGCAGCCAAGATGGGGTTTATGGCTACACCTTC	CASSQDGVYGYTF
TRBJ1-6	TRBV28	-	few	TGTGCCAGCAGTCCAATAACCGGACTCGCCAATTCACCCCTCCACTTT	CASSPITGLANSPLHF
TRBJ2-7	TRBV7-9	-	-	TGTGCCAGCGAAGGTGGCGAGCAGTACTTC	CASEGGEQYF
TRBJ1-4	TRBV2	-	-	TGTGCCAGCAGTGAGGGACGGCGGAATGAAAAACTGTTTTTT	CASSEGRRNEKLFF
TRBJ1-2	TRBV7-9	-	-	TGTGCCAGCAGCTTAGGGGCGGGATGGATGGTGGTGGACTATGGCTACACCTTC	CASSLGAGWMVVDYGYTF
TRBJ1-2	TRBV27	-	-	TGTGCCAGCAGTGCCCGACAGGCTAACTATGGCTACACCTTC	CASSARQANYGYTF
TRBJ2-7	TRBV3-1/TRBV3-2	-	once	TGTGCCAGCAGCCCAGGGTCTCGCTACGAGCAGTACTTC	CASSPGSRYEQYF
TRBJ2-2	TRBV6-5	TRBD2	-	TGTGCCAGCAGTAGGAGACTAGCGATAGCCGGGGAGCTGTTTTTT	CASSRRLAIAGELFF
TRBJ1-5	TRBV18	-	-	TGTGCCAGCTCAGTTACAGGGAACCAGCCCCAGCATTTT	CASSVTGNQPQHF
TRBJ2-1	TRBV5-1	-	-	TGCGCCAGCAGCATCGACAGCTACAATGAGCAGTTCTTC	CASSIDSYNEQFF
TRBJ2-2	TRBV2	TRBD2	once	TGTGCCAGCAGTCCTAGCGGGGGGGGAGCCGGGGAGCTGTTTTTT	CASSPSGGGAGELFF
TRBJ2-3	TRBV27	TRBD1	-	TGTGCCAGCGCGGGACAGGGCACAGATACGCAGTATTTT	CASAGQGTDTQYF
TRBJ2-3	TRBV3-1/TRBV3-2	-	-	TGTGCCAGCAGCCAAGATTGGGTTTCAGATACGCAGTATTTT	CASSQDWVSDTQYF